This T cell receptor (beta chain) comes out of a study of CD4+ T cells in melanoma. Libraries were prepared by immunoSEQ multiplex PCR; TCRdb keeps only in-frame clonotypes and omits some of them. The sample consists of thousands of clones, about 70% of them appearing once. Sequenced material: cells from a culture (not recorded whether cultured in vitro). The TCR comes from a human donor with melanoma.

The CDR3 sequence is CASSRGDNRPTEQYF. CDR3 nucleotides: TGCGCCAGCAGTCGGGGGGACAACCGACCTACCGAGCAGTACTTC. The chain recombines TRBV23-1 with TRBJ2-7, with D perhaps TRBD1 or TRBD2 (6 bases each). TRBV23-1 is an ORF for which the function is uncertain. The CDR3 sequence is 15 residues long. Trimming stripped 4 bases from V and 6 bases from J, with 19 bases between.